The clone carrying this T cell receptor beta chain was seen only a few times. Its antigen is unidentified. A clone one base away is much larger, so this may be a read error. This sample includes further DNA sequences coding for the same CDR3. The sample originates from a study of beta chain features in type 1 diabetes. The study's findings and limits: Within patients, naive, central memory and Treg TCRB repertoires seemed more similar than within healthy donors.

Germline V CDR1 and CDR2: SGHAT, FQNNGV. The CDR3 covers 14 residues. The V gene end was trimmed by 5 bases and the J gene end by 5 bases; junction bases not matched to a gene: 4. Sequenced material consisted of expressed TCRB transcripts (all of the isolated RNA was reverse transcribed). TCRdb's copy holds only in-frame clones and misses some; the assay was immunoSEQ multiplex PCR. The sample contains 250,000 or so clones, less than 35% of which appear only once. Cells sorted by CD45RO/CCR7/CD25/CD127/CD95/CD27 comprised CD4+ naive, central memory, regulatory and stem cell-like memory cells. This receptor was identified in a man younger than 40 in good health. This chain connects TRBV11-2 to TRBJ2-5; TRBD1 aligns across 11 bases. Sequencing was performed on central memory CD4+ T cells from blood. The CDR3 DNA follows: TGTGCCAGCAGCGGGGGACAGGGGGGCGAGACCCAGTACTTC. Translation: CASSGGQGGETQYF.